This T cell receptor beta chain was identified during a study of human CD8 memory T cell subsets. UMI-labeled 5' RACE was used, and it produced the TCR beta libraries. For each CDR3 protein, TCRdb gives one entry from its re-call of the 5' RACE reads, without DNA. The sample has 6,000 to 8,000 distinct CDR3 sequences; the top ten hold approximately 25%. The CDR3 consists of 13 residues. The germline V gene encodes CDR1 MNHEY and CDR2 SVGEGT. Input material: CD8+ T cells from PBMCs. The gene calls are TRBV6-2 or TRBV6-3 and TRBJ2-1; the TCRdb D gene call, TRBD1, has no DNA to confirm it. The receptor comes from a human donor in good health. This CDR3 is CASSDDSYNEQFF.